A selection of T cell receptor beta chains follows, all from one sample in a study of cytomegalovirus exposure and HLA in healthy donors. The assay was immunoSEQ multiplex PCR, and TCRdb's table has in-frame clones only and misses some. The sample contains 110,000 to 150,000 clones, roughly 80% of which appear only once. The specimen sequenced was PBMCs. The origin of the receptors is a male donor in good health and CMV-seronegative. Both conserved end residues are part of each CDR3. Each record gives: clone size, V gene, D gene, J gene, CDR3 protein, CDR3 DNA. A D gene is named only where the DNA matches it firmly. The size field is filled for only some rows; it gives once, few, many or a size class.

size: -
V: TRBV11-3
D: TRBD2
J: TRBJ2-1
CDR3: CASSPRGNSYNEQFF
DNA: TGTGCCAGCAGTCCGCGGGGGAACTCCTACAATGAGCAGTTCTTC

size: -
V: TRBV2
D: -
J: TRBJ2-1
CDR3: CASIQGTYNEQFF
DNA: TGTGCCAGCATCCAGGGTACCTACAATGAGCAGTTCTTC

size: -
V: TRBV13
D: TRBD2
J: TRBJ2-3
CDR3: CASSLGLAGRADTQYF
DNA: TGTGCCAGCAGCTTAGGGCTAGCGGGACGGGCAGATACGCAGTATTTT

size: -
V: TRBV28
D: -
J: TRBJ1-4
CDR3: CASNPYLGTNEKLFF
DNA: TGTGCCAGCAACCCGTATCTAGGAACTAATGAAAAACTGTTTTTT

size: -
V: TRBV12-2
D: -
J: TRBJ2-1
CDR3: CASRLRVGSMYNEQFF
DNA: TGTGCAAGTCGCTTAAGAGTCGGGAGTATGTACAATGAGCAGTTCTTC

size: -
V: TRBV6-5
D: TRBD1
J: TRBJ1-2
CDR3: CASSYSTGAPNYGYTF
DNA: TGTGCCAGCAGTTACTCAACAGGGGCCCCGAACTATGGCTACACCTTC

size: -
V: TRBV7-2
D: -
J: TRBJ2-1
CDR3: CASSSYREYNEQFF
DNA: TGTGCCAGCAGCTCATACCGGGAGTACAATGAGCAGTTCTTC

size: -
V: TRBV4-1
D: -
J: TRBJ2-5
CDR3: CASSQDRGGIGETQYF
DNA: TGCGCCAGCAGCCAAGATAGGGGGGGAATCGGAGAGACCCAGTACTTC

size: once
V: TRBV18
D: -
J: TRBJ2-7
CDR3: CASSLPTRRPYEQYF
DNA: TGTGCCAGCTCCCTTCCGACTAGGCGGCCCTACGAGCAGTACTTC

size: -
V: TRBV7-9
D: TRBD1
J: TRBJ1-4
CDR3: CASSPIDRGTTNEKLFF
DNA: TGTGCCAGCAGCCCTATAGACAGGGGAACAACTAATGAAAAACTGTTTTTT

size: -
V: TRBV7-2
D: -
J: TRBJ1-3
CDR3: CASSPAEIRGTGNTIYF
DNA: TGTGCCAGCAGCCCGGCCGAAATAAGGGGGACTGGAAACACCATATATTTT

size: -
V: TRBV2
D: TRBD1
J: TRBJ1-2
CDR3: CASSVRGTGGNYGYTF
DNA: TGTGCCAGCAGTGTCCGGGGGACAGGGGGTAACTATGGCTACACCTTC

size: -
V: TRBV11-2
D: TRBD2
J: TRBJ2-7
CDR3: CASSSYAGGDYEQYF
DNA: TGTGCCAGCAGCTCCTATGCGGGGGGCGATTACGAGCAGTACTTC

size: -
V: TRBV5-1
D: TRBD2
J: TRBJ2-2
CDR3: CASSGTSGNTGELFF
DNA: TGCGCCAGCAGCGGGACTAGCGGGAACACCGGGGAGCTGTTTTTT

size: -
V: TRBV4-1
D: -
J: TRBJ2-2
CDR3: CASSQSIARANTGELFF
DNA: TGCGCCAGCAGCCAAAGCATCGCCAGGGCGAACACCGGGGAGCTGTTTTTT

size: -
V: TRBV5-4
D: -
J: TRBJ1-1
CDR3: CASSSTGGSTEAFF
DNA: TGTGCCAGCAGCTCGACGGGGGGGAGCACTGAAGCTTTCTTT

size: -
V: TRBV30
D: TRBD1
J: TRBJ1-6
CDR3: CVLRKQGVGSPLHF
DNA: TGTGTCCTAAGAAAACAGGGGGTTGGTTCACCCCTCCACTTT

size: -
V: TRBV30
D: TRBD1
J: TRBJ1-1
CDR3: CAWSVSEGAGTEAFF
DNA: TGTGCCTGGAGTGTATCGGAGGGGGCGGGCACTGAAGCTTTCTTT

size: -
V: TRBV19
D: -
J: TRBJ1-2
CDR3: CASSRSLITQGGMVGYTF
DNA: TGTGCCAGTAGTCGATCCCTCATAACCCAAGGAGGTATGGTCGGCTACACCTTC

size: -
V: TRBV9
D: -
J: TRBJ2-5
CDR3: CASSVAGNPQETQYF
DNA: TGTGCCAGCAGCGTAGCCGGGAACCCCCAAGAGACCCAGTACTTC

size: -
V: TRBV2
D: -
J: TRBJ2-1
CDR3: CASTRGRYNEQFF
DNA: TGTGCCAGTACTCGGGGGAGATACAATGAGCAGTTCTTC

size: -
V: TRBV7-8
D: TRBD2
J: TRBJ2-5
CDR3: CASSSGRGREGPETQYF
DNA: TGTGCCAGCAGCTCCGGACGAGGGAGGGAGGGCCCAGAGACCCAGTACTTC

size: -
V: TRBV6-6
D: TRBD1
J: TRBJ2-3
CDR3: CASSYGQGSTDTQYF
DNA: TGTGCCAGCAGTTACGGACAGGGTTCGACAGATACGCAGTATTTT

size: -
V: TRBV5-4
D: -
J: TRBJ1-1
CDR3: CASSLTANLDTEAFF
DNA: TGTGCCAGCAGCTTGACAGCCAACCTGGACACTGAAGCTTTCTTT

size: -
V: TRBV7-2
D: -
J: TRBJ1-4
CDR3: CASSLTGFPEKLFF
DNA: TGTGCCAGCAGCTTAACAGGGTTCCCTGAAAAACTGTTTTTT

size: -
V: TRBV9
D: TRBD2
J: TRBJ2-1
CDR3: CASSVEAVGGASNEQFF
DNA: TGTGCCAGCAGCGTAGAGGCGGTCGGGGGGGCCTCCAATGAGCAGTTCTTC

size: -
V: TRBV19
D: -
J: TRBJ2-1
CDR3: CASKANNEQFF
DNA: TGTGCCAGTAAAGCGAACAATGAGCAGTTCTTC

size: -
V: TRBV5-6
D: -
J: TRBJ1-2
CDR3: CASSLAAGAYGYTF
DNA: TGTGCCAGCAGCTTGGCAGCAGGGGCCTATGGCTACACCTTC

size: -
V: TRBV11-2
D: -
J: TRBJ2-7
CDR3: CASSPGTAWEQYF
DNA: TGTGCCAGCAGCCCAGGGACTGCCTGGGAGCAGTACTTC

size: -
V: TRBV2
D: -
J: TRBJ2-7
CDR3: CAKRTASYEQYF
DNA: TGTGCCAAGAGGACAGCCTCCTACGAGCAGTACTTC

size: few
V: TRBV6-4
D: TRBD1
J: TRBJ2-7
CDR3: CASSDTTGDPYEQYF
DNA: TGTGCCAGCAGTGACACGACAGGGGACCCCTACGAGCAGTACTTC

size: -
V: TRBV29-1
D: -
J: TRBJ1-4
CDR3: CSVLTVNEKLFF
DNA: TGCAGCGTTTTAACAGTCAATGAAAAACTGTTTTTT

size: -
V: TRBV28
D: -
J: TRBJ2-2
CDR3: CASSPLQGSGTGELFF
DNA: TGTGCCAGCAGCCCCCTACAGGGTTCGGGCACCGGGGAGCTGTTTTTT

size: -
V: TRBV27
D: -
J: TRBJ2-7
CDR3: CASSIGIGYEQYF
DNA: TGTGCCAGCAGTATCGGGATCGGGTACGAGCAGTACTTC

size: -
V: TRBV4-3
D: -
J: TRBJ2-1
CDR3: CASTSNTKMDEQFF
DNA: TGCGCCAGCACCTCCAACACCAAGATGGATGAGCAGTTCTTC

size: -
V: TRBV18
D: TRBD1
J: TRBJ1-1
CDR3: CASSLRQGWDTEAFF
DNA: TGTGCCAGCTCACTCAGACAGGGGTGGGACACTGAAGCTTTCTTT

size: -
V: TRBV6-4
D: -
J: TRBJ2-7
CDR3: CASSDTQTGEQYF
DNA: TGTGCCAGCAGTGACACCCAGACTGGCGAGCAGTACTTC

size: -
V: TRBV7-9
D: TRBD1
J: TRBJ2-2
CDR3: CAIRDRWSVTGELFF
DNA: TGTGCCATCAGGGACAGGTGGTCGGTCACCGGGGAGCTGTTTTTT

size: -
V: TRBV13
D: TRBD1
J: TRBJ2-4
CDR3: CASSLDRGLNIQYF
DNA: TGTGCCAGCAGCTTAGACAGGGGATTAAACATTCAGTACTTC

size: -
V: TRBV2
D: TRBD1
J: TRBJ2-1
CDR3: CASDRVGNEQFF
DNA: TGTGCCTCGGACAGGGTGGGCAATGAGCAGTTCTTC

size: -
V: TRBV27
D: -
J: TRBJ2-7
CDR3: CASSPDRTGSSYEQYF
DNA: TGTGCCAGCAGTCCCGATAGGACGGGAAGCTCCTACGAGCAGTACTTC

size: -
V: TRBV27
D: -
J: TRBJ2-3
CDR3: CASRIVFGTDTQYF
DNA: TGTGCCAGCAGAATAGTGTTTGGCACAGATACGCAGTATTTT

size: -
V: TRBV7-9
D: -
J: TRBJ1-1
CDR3: CSSSLQGNEAFF
DNA: TGTTCCAGCAGCTTACAGGGCAATGAAGCTTTCTTT

size: -
V: TRBV7-2
D: TRBD1
J: TRBJ2-7
CDR3: CASRRPQGAYEQYF
DNA: TGTGCCAGCAGACGACCACAGGGGGCATACGAGCAGTACTTC

size: -
V: TRBV7-3
D: -
J: TRBJ2-2
CDR3: CASSSRVTDGGELFF
DNA: TGTGCCAGCAGCTCAAGGGTGACAGATGGGGGGGAGCTGTTTTTT

size: -
V: TRBV7-9
D: -
J: TRBJ2-2
CDR3: CASSIWTARRTGELFF
DNA: TGTGCCAGCAGCATTTGGACAGCTCGAAGGACCGGGGAGCTGTTTTTT

size: -
V: TRBV4-1
D: -
J: TRBJ1-2
CDR3: CASSQERSDGYTF
DNA: TGCGCCAGCAGCCAAGAGCGATCTGATGGCTACACCTTC

size: -
V: TRBV5-6
D: -
J: TRBJ2-1
CDR3: CASSLESYHLNEQFF
DNA: TGTGCCAGCAGCTTGGAGTCCTACCACCTCAATGAGCAGTTCTTC

size: -
V: TRBV28
D: -
J: TRBJ1-3
CDR3: CASSLRTGGDSGNTIYF
DNA: TGTGCCAGCAGTCTCAGGACCGGAGGGGATTCTGGAAACACCATATATTTT

size: -
V: TRBV6-1
D: -
J: TRBJ1-4
CDR3: CASSGRRIRGWGEKLFF
DNA: TGTGCCAGCAGTGGCCGAAGGATAAGGGGGTGGGGTGAAAAACTGTTTTTT

size: -
V: TRBV5-6
D: TRBD1
J: TRBJ2-7
CDR3: CASSPTGGLSSYEQYF
DNA: TGTGCCAGCAGTCCCACAGGGGGTCTAAGCTCCTACGAGCAGTACTTC

size: -
V: TRBV5-1
D: TRBD1
J: TRBJ1-2
CDR3: CASRRTGTNYGYTF
DNA: TGCGCCAGCAGGAGGACAGGGACTAACTATGGCTACACCTTC

size: -
V: TRBV9
D: TRBD1
J: TRBJ2-7
CDR3: CASSPEGTGGDEQYF
DNA: TGTGCCAGCAGTCCGGAAGGGACAGGGGGGGACGAGCAGTACTTC

size: -
V: TRBV28
D: TRBD1
J: TRBJ1-3
CDR3: CASSFQGGSGNTIYF
DNA: TGTGCCAGCAGTTTCCAGGGGGGCTCTGGAAACACCATATATTTT

size: -
V: TRBV5-1
D: TRBD1
J: TRBJ1-5
CDR3: CASSLGDRASNQPQHF
DNA: TGCGCCAGCAGCTTGGGCGACAGGGCGAGCAATCAGCCCCAGCATTTT